Presented here are 30 T cell receptor beta chains from one specimen sequenced in a study of PD-L1 blockade in urothelial cancer. Described time point: pretreatment peripheral blood. Data came from immunoSEQ multiplex PCR; TCRdb stores just in-frame clones and leaves some out. Among about 130,000 clones listed, approximately 88% were seen once. The sample was PBMCs, taken around atezolizumab (anti-PD-L1) treatment. All receptors come from a man in his fifties with urothelial cancer.

Concerning this clone itself: This likely stems from a read error, as it lies one base from a far larger clone. The rearrangement joins TRBV5-1 to TRBJ1-1, with a possible D match to TRBD1 (6 bases). The CDR3 is 14 amino acids. Germline loops: CDR1 SGHRS, CDR2 YFSETQ. The CDR3 DNA is TGCGTCAGCAGCCTTAACATAGGGGGCACTGAAGCTTTCTTT. Amino acid sequence: CVSSLNIGGTEAFF.

The chain joins TRBV13 to TRBJ1-4; possible D gene TRBD1, 6 bases. The CDR3 is 14 amino acids. V dropped 2 bases and J dropped 7 bases, with 11 bases sitting between them. CDR1 PRHDT and CDR2 FYEKMQ come from the germline V gene (reference sequence). The CDR3 bases are TGTGCCAGCAGCTTAATGGGGGCGGGTGAAAAACTGTTTTTT. Residues: CASSLMGAGEKLFF.

The V call is TRBV5-4, the J call TRBJ2-2, with 9 bases aligning to TRBD2. Unmatched junction bases numbered 2, after V lost 2 bases and J lost 3 bases. The V gene's germline CDR1 is SGHNT and CDR2 YYREEE (reference sequence). CDR3 length equals 15 residues. The CDR3 is CASSFRGRDTGELFF. In nucleotides, the CDR3 is TGTGCCAGCAGCTTCCGCGGGAGGGACACCGGGGAGCTGTTTTTT.

The rearrangement joins TRBV28 to TRBJ1-5; perhaps TRBD1 as D (6 bases). The V and J ends lost 6 bases and 2 bases respectively, with 14 bases between them. In germline, CDR1 is MDHEN, CDR2 SYDVKM. The CDR3 contains 15 residues. CDR3 DNA: TGTGCCAGCAGCCGGGGACAAATCGGCAATCAGCCCCAGCATTTT. It yields the protein CASSRGQIGNQPQHF. Together with reference TRBV28 and TRBJ1-5, the CDR3 gives the full variable domain: DVKVTQSSRYLVKRTGEKVFLECVQDMDHENMFWYRQDPGLGLRLIYFSYDVKMKEKGDIPEGYSVSREKKERFSLILESASTNQTSMYLCASSRGQIGNQPQHFGDGTRLSIL.

The chain employs TRBV5-4 and TRBJ2-3; 9 positions match TRBD2. Germline V lookup: CDR1 SGHNT, CDR2 YYREEE (reference sequence). V shed 0 bases and J 2 bases; nucleotides not matched to a gene: 7. CDR3 length equals 17 residues. The CDR3 spells CASSLGFSGRTTDTQYF. In nucleotides, the CDR3 is TGTGCCAGCAGCTTGGGGTTCAGCGGGAGGACCACAGATACGCAGTATTTT.

The chain links TRBV5-5 to TRBJ1-3; D gene uncertain. CDR3 size: 15 residues. V gave up 2 bases and J gave up 0 bases, with 9 bases separating them. Looked up from germline, CDR1 is SGHKS and CDR2 is YYEKEE (reference sequence). CDR3 DNA sequence: TGTGCCAGCAGCTTCGGACTTTACTCTGGAAACACCATATATTTT. Protein: CASSFGLYSGNTIYF.

The gene calls are TRBV20-1 and TRBJ2-5, with unresolved D. Germline V CDR1 and CDR2: DFQATT, SNEGSKA (reference sequence). Trimming cost V 6 bases and J 5 bases, with 10 bases left between them. The CDR3 contains 11 residues. The CDR3 spells CSAIQAETQYF. CDR3 bases: TGCAGTGCCATCCAGGCCGAGACCCAGTACTTC.

This clone was found once. The rearrangement uses TRBV5-5 and TRBJ2-3; 14 bases agree with TRBD2. The trim removed 4 bases at V and 0 bases at J, leaving 13 bases unmatched. Germline CDR1 and CDR2: SGHKS and YYEKEE (reference sequence). CDR3 length: 20 amino acids. CDR3 in amino acids: CASSKLTSGRGLTSTDTQYF. CDR3 nucleotides: TGTGCCAGCAGCAAATTGACTAGCGGGAGGGGGTTAACTAGCACAGATACGCAGTATTTT.

In this sample, this clone turned up a few times. The junction departs from the called germline gene at one end, perhaps through a read error. This chain links TRBV2 with TRBJ2-7, with D unresolved. CDR3 length: 12 amino acids. Germline V gene lookup returns CDR1 SNHLY and CDR2 FYNNEI. The CDR3 here is CASSSGSYGQYF. CDR3 in DNA: TGTGCCAGCAGTTCAGGATCGTACGGGCAGTACTTC. Together with reference TRBV2 and TRBJ2-7, the CDR3 gives the full variable domain: EPEVTQTPSHQVTQMGQEVILRCVPISNHLYFYWYRQILGQKVEFLVSFYNNEISEKSEIFDDQFSVERPDGSNFTLKIRSTKLEDSAMYFCASSSGSYGQYFGPGTRLTVT.

This chain joins TRBV28 and TRBJ1-6; D gene uncertain. The germline CDR1 and CDR2 sequences are MDHEN and SYDVKM. V lost 2 bases and J 8 bases, leaving 10 bases between the germline ends. The CDR3 totals 14 residues. The CDR3 sequence is CASSLPGRDSPLHF. DNA for the CDR3: TGTGCCAGCAGTTTACCCGGGAGGGATTCACCCCTCCACTTT.

The rearrangement uses TRBV9 and TRBJ1-2, with D possibly TRBD1 on 5 matching bases. V dropped 4 bases and J dropped 8 bases, with 15 bases sitting between them. Germline V gene lookup returns CDR1 SGDLS and CDR2 YYNGEE. This CDR3 has 13 residues. DNA of the CDR3: TGTGCCAGCAGCCCGCGGCAGGGAAGCGGCTACACCTTC. Protein sequence: CASSPRQGSGYTF.

The chain recombines TRBV5-5 with TRBJ2-3; unclear D gene. Per germline, CDR1 SGHKS and CDR2 YYEKEE (reference sequence). V lost 0 bases and J 5 bases, leaving 7 bases between the germline ends. This CDR3 is 13 amino acids long. The CDR3 is CASSLASVDTQYF. The CDR3 DNA sequence: TGTGCCAGCAGCTTGGCTAGTGTAGATACGCAGTATTTT.

The chain is built from TRBV18 and TRBJ2-4; weak D call: TRBD1 (5 bases). This CDR3 comprises 12 residues. Trimming took 3 bases from V and 6 from J, leaving 6 bases between them. The V gene's germline CDR1 is KGHSH and CDR2 LQKENI. The CDR3 DNA reads TGTGCCAGCTCACCGCAGGGAAACATTCAGTACTTC. This sequence encodes CASSPQGNIQYF.

The chain joins TRBV5-5 to TRBJ1-4; TRBD1 matches 9 bases. This CDR3 comprises 15 residues. Trimming took 3 bases from V and 7 from J; bases not matched to a gene: 7. The germline gives CDR1 SGHKS, CDR2 YYEKEE (reference sequence). The CDR3 sequence is CASSWAGTGSEKLFF. The CDR3 coding sequence is TGTGCCAGCAGCTGGGCCGGGACAGGGAGTGAAAAACTGTTTTTT.

The chain joins TRBV12-5 to TRBJ1-2; 9 nucleotides match TRBD1. V lost 5 bases to trimming and J lost 6 bases; unmatched junction nucleotides: 7. In germline, CDR1 is LGHNT, CDR2 FRNRAP. This CDR3 has 14 amino acids. CDR3 residues: CASGMGTGLDGYTF. DNA of the CDR3: TGTGCTAGTGGTATGGGGACAGGGTTGGATGGCTACACCTTC.

The chain has TRBV14 and TRBJ2-7; 9 nucleotides line up with TRBD2. The V gene's germline CDR1 is SGHDN and CDR2 FVKESK. J gave up 4 bases and V 1 base, and 5 bases lay outside the gene matches. The CDR3 consists of 15 residues. The CDR3 protein is CASSQASSGKYEQYF. Here the CDR3 DNA reads TGTGCCAGCAGCCAAGCCTCTAGCGGGAAGTACGAGCAGTACTTC.

Note on this clone: At one end the junction does not follow the germline gene, possibly because of a read error. The rearrangement uses TRBV4-1 and TRBJ1-2, with D perhaps TRBD1 (6 bases). The CDR3 loop spans 13 amino acids. Germline V gene lookup returns CDR1 MGHRA and CDR2 YSYEKL. CDR3 in amino acids: CASSQEGGGPGAF. The CDR3 DNA reads as TGCGCCAGCAGCCAAGAAGGAGGCGGACCAGGGGCCTTC.

The chain employs TRBV9 and TRBJ1-5; D not certain. This CDR3 is built from 13 residues. Germline lookup yields CDR1 SGDLS and CDR2 YYNGEE. Deletions cut 0 bases from V and 4 bases from J, with 5 bases between. The CDR3 here is CASSVGENQPQHF. In DNA form, the CDR3 reads TGTGCCAGCAGCGTAGGAGAGAATCAGCCCCAGCATTTT.

The chain is built from TRBV27 and TRBJ1-2, with D perhaps matching TRBD1 (5 bases). This CDR3 spans 14 amino acids. Germline-derived CDR1 and CDR2 are MNHEY and SMNVEV (reference sequence). Trimming removed 6 bases at V and 0 bases at J, with 11 bases between. For the CDR3, the DNA is TGTGCCAGCAGCAACAGGCACGCTAACTATGGCTACACCTTC. Translating it yields CASSNRHANYGYTF.

V and J are TRBV11-3 and TRBJ2-5, with 11 bases fitting TRBD2. CDR3 length: 15 residues. J gave up 5 bases and V 1 base, and 3 bases lay outside the gene matches. Germline lookup yields CDR1 SGHNT and CDR2 YENEEA. Written as DNA, the CDR3 is TGTGCCAGCAGCTTAGTAGCGGGAGGGGTCGAGACCCAGTACTTC. Amino acid sequence: CASSLVAGGVETQYF.

The genes are TRBV6-5 and TRBJ1-2; D is possibly TRBD1 (6 bases). In germline, CDR1 is MNHEY, CDR2 SVGAGI. V lost 7 bases, J lost 8 bases, and 11 bases lay in between. This CDR3 comprises 11 residues. The CDR3 sequence: CASTAGVGYTF. In DNA, the CDR3 is TGTGCCAGCACAGCAGGGGTCGGCTACACCTTC.

V is TRBV6-5 and J is TRBJ2-3, with D possibly TRBD2 on 6 matching bases. Germline V lookup: CDR1 MNHEY, CDR2 SVGAGI. Trimming left V 9 bases short and J 1 base short, with 17 bases between. The CDR3 consists of 15 residues. The CDR3 nucleotides read TGTGCCAGTATCGGGGGAGGCGGGGGCACAGATACGCAGTATTTT. Protein product: CASIGGGGGTDTQYF.

The V call is TRBV6-5, the J call TRBJ2-5; 11 nucleotides line up with TRBD2. Losses at the gene ends were 2 bases for V and 6 bases for J; bases not matched to a gene: 5. CDR1 and CDR2 from the germline V gene are MNHEY and SVGAGI. The CDR3 is made up of 15 amino acids. In DNA, the CDR3 is TGTGCCAGCAGTTACGGTTTAGCGGGAGGGCAGACCCAGTACTTC. It codes for CASSYGLAGGQTQYF.

The chain couples TRBV11-2 to TRBJ2-7, with 8 bases aligning to TRBD2. V gave up 0 bases and J gave up 3 bases; unmatched junction bases: 4. The CDR3 totals 15 residues. CDR1 SGHAT and CDR2 FQNNGV come from the germline V gene. The CDR3 DNA is TGTGCCAGCAGCTTAGAAGCGGGAGACGGCTACGAGCAGTACTTC. The encoded protein is CASSLEAGDGYEQYF.

This clone was detected once. The chain employs TRBV27 and TRBJ2-2; D possibly corresponds to TRBD2 (5 bases). Germline CDR1 and CDR2: MNHEY and SMNVEV (reference sequence). The CDR3 has 14 residues. Between the trimmed V and J ends, which lost 2 bases and 6 bases, there was a span of 10 bases. The CDR3 sequence: CASSLTPSPGELFF. The CDR3 nucleotides read TGTGCCAGCAGTTTAACCCCTAGCCCCGGGGAGCTGTTTTTT.

This sequence joins TRBV29-1 and TRBJ1-1, with 9 bases identical to TRBD1. This CDR3 spans 12 amino acids. V trimming: 7 bases; J trimming: 5 bases; junction bases outside the gene matches: 5. Germline CDR1 reads SQVTM; CDR2 reads ANQGSEA. The CDR3 spells CSAGQGRTEAFF. The CDR3 DNA sequence: TGCAGCGCTGGACAGGGGAGGACTGAAGCTTTCTTT.

The gene calls are TRBV7-9 and TRBJ2-7; possibly TRBD1 for D (6 bases). Germline V CDR1 and CDR2: SEHNR, FQNEAQ (reference sequence). This CDR3 contains 14 residues. V was cut by 3 bases and J by 11 bases, with 20 bases left in between. In nucleotides, the CDR3 is TGTGCCAGCAGCTTTGGGGGAGAGGGGGTGGTAAAGTACTTC. It encodes CASSFGGEGVVKYF.

The rearrangement joins TRBV7-2 to TRBJ2-5; D is possibly TRBD2 (6 bases). Trimming pared 1 base from V and 1 base from J, leaving 13 bases between. The CDR3 covers 16 residues. The germline gives CDR1 SGHTA, CDR2 FQGNSA. The CDR3 region has the DNA TGTGCCAGCAGCTTAGTGTCGCGGGGAGGCCAAGAGACCCAGTACTTC. Protein sequence: CASSLVSRGGQETQYF.

This chain links TRBV7-3 with TRBJ2-7; TRBD2 matches 13 bases. The CDR3 length is 17 residues. V shed 8 bases, J shed 0 bases, and the junction held 10 bases outside the gene matches. Looked up from germline, CDR1 is SGHTA and CDR2 is FQGTGA. This CDR3 is CASLTSGRPNSSYEQYF. As DNA, the CDR3 is TGTGCCAGCTTGACTAGCGGGAGGCCGAACAGCTCCTACGAGCAGTACTTC.

The CDR3 DNA sequence: TGTGCCACCAGCTTCGGGACTCAACCCACAGATACGCAGTATTTT. Encoded protein: CATSFGTQPTDTQYF. The chain joins TRBV15 to TRBJ2-3; tentative D call: TRBD2 (6 bases). CDR1 and CDR2 (germline): LNHNV, YYDKDF (reference sequence). The CDR3 runs 15 residues. Trimming stripped 5 bases from V and 2 bases from J, with 14 bases between.